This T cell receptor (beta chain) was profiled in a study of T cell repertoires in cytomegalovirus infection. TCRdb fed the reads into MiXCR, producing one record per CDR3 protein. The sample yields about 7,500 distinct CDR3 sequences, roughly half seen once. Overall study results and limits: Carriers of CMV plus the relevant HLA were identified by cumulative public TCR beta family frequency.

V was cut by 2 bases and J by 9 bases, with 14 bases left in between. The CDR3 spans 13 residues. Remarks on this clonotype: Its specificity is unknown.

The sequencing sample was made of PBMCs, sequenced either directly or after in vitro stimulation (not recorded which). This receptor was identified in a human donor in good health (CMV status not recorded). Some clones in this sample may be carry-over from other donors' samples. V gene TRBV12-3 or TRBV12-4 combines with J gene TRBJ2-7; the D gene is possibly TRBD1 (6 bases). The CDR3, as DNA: TGTGCCAGCAGTTTAAGGTCCAGGGGAGCGCAGTACTTC. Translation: CASSLRSRGAQYF.